This TCR beta chain comes out of a study of blood T cell repertoires in COVID-19. Original handling: Scientists estimated how many nucleated cells there were by amplifying reference gene primers. Measured with immunoSEQ multiplex PCR; TCRdb has only the in-frame clones, and not every one. D and trimming were read from the DNA, whereas the V and J calls and clone size are those reported in that table. The table lists around 140,000 clones, around 84% of them singletons. The ends were cut back, 3 bases at V and 5 bases at J, with 14 bases in the middle. The CDR3 consists of 15 residues. The germline CDR1 and CDR2 sequences are SGHTA and FQGNSA.

This chain uses TRBV7-2 with TRBJ2-1, with TRBD2 as a possible D gene (6 bases). This TCR was sampled from a woman aged 80 or over with acute or convalescent COVID-19. Source material: peripheral blood. The CDR3 DNA reads as TGTGCCAGCAGCTTCACACTAGCCGGGAACAATGAGCAGTTCTTC. It is translated as CASSFTLAGNNEQFF.